This T cell receptor beta chain is drawn from a study of blood T cell repertoires in COVID-19. Study details: Italy, Spain and the United States were the sources of the convalescent and acute COVID-19 samples. PBMCs, B-cell-depleted T cells, or T cells were the source of the cDNA or gDNA that made up the material.

The CDR3 totals 14 residues. Trimming took off 0 bases at V and 0 bases at J, with 5 bases between the two ends. Germline CDR1 reads LNHNV; CDR2 reads YYDKDF (reference sequence). As originally analysed: Researchers report that nucleated cell counts were estimated from reference gene primer amplification. Repertoires were generated with immunoSEQ multiplex PCR, while TCRdb's copy carries only in-frame clones and drops some. V and J calls and clone size are those listed in that table; D and trimming were worked out from the DNA. This table holds about 350,000 clones, 88% found once. V usage is TRBV15 and J usage is TRBJ1-2, with no clear D. The sequence derives from a woman aged 30 to 39 who had been exposed to COVID-19. The sample comprised PBMCs or T cells enriched from blood (not recorded which). This CDR3 reads CATSRDGTNYGYTF. CDR3 coding DNA: TGTGCCACCAGCAGAGACGGGACTAACTATGGCTACACCTTC.